This T cell receptor (beta chain) is drawn from a study of shared clonotypes between healthy human individuals. Using immunoSEQ multiplex PCR, the repertoire was profiled, and TCRdb retains in-frame clones only, with some absent. The sample has around 1,000,000 clones; around 77% are singletons. V shed 4 bases, J shed 10 bases, and the junction held 9 bases outside the gene matches. In germline, CDR1 is SGDLS, CDR2 YYNGEE. CDR3 length equals 15 residues. Sequenced sample: memory CD4+ T cells from PBMCs. Sample subset: CD45RA-negative fraction. The TCR originated in a man younger than 35 in good health. Some clones in this sample may be carry-over from other donors' samples. The genes are TRBV9 and TRBJ2-1; 12 nucleotides align to TRBD2. The CDR3 is CASSKRTSGIEEQFF. The CDR3 DNA is TGTGCCAGCAGCAAACGGACTAGCGGGATAGAAGAGCAGTTCTTC.